A single sample gave rise to the 18 T cell receptor beta chains below, sequenced in a study of blood T cell repertoires in COVID-19 (dated by TCRdb to between 2020 and 2021). Receptors were amplified or captured by the immunoSEQ multiplex PCR assay. Held by TCRdb, this immuneACCESS table contains in-frame sequences only and omits some clones. Under half of the omission traces to an unresolved V gene where checked; the cause of the rest is unknown. The sample table lists 95,000 to 150,000 clones, about four fifths of them with a count of one. The ten largest clones take up 3.9% of the sample. Sequenced input: PBMCs or T cells enriched from blood (not recorded which). The receptors were sampled from a woman in her twenties or thirties who had recovered from COVID-19.

In this sample, this clone turned up once. V and J are TRBV27 and TRBJ1-3; possible D gene TRBD1, 5 bases. V lost 8 bases and J 0 bases, leaving 17 bases between the germline ends. Germline V gives CDR1 MNHEY, CDR2 SMNVEV (reference sequence). This CDR3 region has 16 residues. The CDR3 nucleotides read TGTGCCAGCGTACCAGGCGGGGCACTCTCTGGAAACACCATATATTTT. This encodes CASVPGGALSGNTIYF.

Details on this clone: The same CDR3 also results from other DNA sequences found in this sample. J is TRBJ1-6 and V is TRBV7-9, with D unclear. This CDR3 is built from 15 residues. The ends were cut back, 1 base at V and 0 bases at J, with 4 bases in the middle. The germline V gene has CDR1 SEHNR and CDR2 FQNEAQ (reference sequence). The CDR3 reads CASSLGSSYNSPLHF. The CDR3 coding sequence is TGTGCCAGCAGCTTAGGCAGCTCCTATAATTCACCCCTCCACTTT.

This chain joins TRBV12-3 or TRBV12-4 and TRBJ2-7; 9 nucleotides line up with TRBD1. Trimming at V came to 6 bases and at J to 3 bases, leaving 3 bases not matched to a gene. The CDR3 runs to 13 residues. The CDR3 loop reads CASRDRGDYEQYF. CDR3 DNA sequence: TGTGCCAGCAGGGACAGGGGTGACTACGAGCAGTACTTC.

The chain couples TRBV10-2 to TRBJ2-7; 13 bases line up with TRBD2. This CDR3 comprises 16 residues. Trimming removed 4 bases from V and 2 bases from J; junction bases left unmatched: 5. The germline gives CDR1 WSHSY, CDR2 SAAADI. Here the CDR3 reads CASSGGLAGTTYEQYF. CDR3 nucleotide sequence: TGCGCCAGCAGTGGGGGACTAGCGGGGACGACCTACGAGCAGTACTTC.

The rearrangement joins TRBV4-3 to TRBJ1-4; 9 nucleotides match TRBD1. Germline V gives CDR1 LGHNA, CDR2 YSLEER. The CDR3 sequence is 15 residues long. J lost 10 bases, V lost 4 bases, and 10 bases had no gene match. The CDR3 bases are TGCGCCAGCAGCCGAGAAACAGGGGGCCTCGGAAAACTGTTTTTT. Translated: CASSRETGGLGKLFF.

This chain uses TRBV11-2 with TRBJ2-1; 12 bases align to TRBD2. J gave up 6 bases and V 6 bases, and 6 bases lay outside the gene matches. CDR1 is SGHAT and CDR2 is FQNNGV in the germline V gene. The CDR3 runs to 15 residues. CDR3 sequence: CASRETSGRFNEQFF. CDR3 nucleotide sequence: TGTGCCAGCAGGGAGACTAGCGGGAGATTCAATGAGCAGTTCTTC.

The V gene is TRBV24-1, the J gene TRBJ2-3, with 9 bases that match TRBD2. Germline CDR1 reads KGHDR; CDR2 reads SFDVKD. Unmatched junction bases numbered 3, after V lost 4 bases and J lost 2 bases. The CDR3 is 15 residues long. CDR3 sequence: CATSEVAGATDTQYF. The CDR3 DNA is TGTGCCACCAGTGAGGTAGCGGGAGCCACAGATACGCAGTATTTT.

V is TRBV6-2 or TRBV6-3 and J is TRBJ1-5; 10 bases align to TRBD1. The junction had 8 bases not matched to a gene; V was cut back by 5 bases and J by 7 bases. Germline assignment: CDR1 MNHEY and CDR2 SVGEGT. This CDR3 spans 15 amino acids. CDR3 in amino acids: CASSPDRGLGQPQHF. The CDR3 DNA reads TGTGCCAGCAGTCCCGACAGGGGGCTAGGACAGCCCCAGCATTTT.

The chain is built from TRBV27 and TRBJ1-5; a possible D gene is TRBD1 (6 bases). Trimming took off 8 bases at V and 5 bases at J, with 10 bases between the two ends. This CDR3 spans 12 amino acids. CDR1 is MNHEY and CDR2 is SMNVEV in the germline V gene (reference sequence). CDR3 sequence reads: CASGQGYQPQHF. DNA for the CDR3: TGTGCCAGCGGGCAGGGGTATCAGCCCCAGCATTTT.

V is TRBV9 and J is TRBJ2-2; the match to TRBD1 covers 9 bases. The germline gives CDR1 SGDLS, CDR2 YYNGEE. V dropped 2 bases and J dropped 4; count of bases not matched to a gene: 6. There are 16 residues in the CDR3. The DNA for the CDR3 is TGTGCCAGCAGCGTCTCGGGACAGGGCGGCACCGGGGAGCTGTTTTTT. This codes for CASSVSGQGGTGELFF.

The chain has TRBV5-1 and TRBJ2-2; tentative D call: TRBD1 (6 bases). This CDR3 has 16 residues. Between the trimmed V and J ends, which lost 8 bases and 6 bases, there was a span of 23 bases. Germline CDR1 reads SGHRS; CDR2 reads YFSETQ. CDR3 in DNA: TGCGCCAGAGGTGCGGACCCACAAGGGGGTTCCGGGGAGCTGTTTTTT. Encoded protein: CARGADPQGGSGELFF.

This clone was seen a single time. The chain carries TRBV2 and TRBJ1-2, with 8 bases lining up with TRBD1. The CDR3 has 13 residues. The V segment lost 6 bases and the J segment 3 bases; nucleotides outside the gene matches: 3. From germline, CDR1 is SNHLY and CDR2 FYNNEI. For the CDR3, the DNA is TGTGCCAGCAGGGTACAGGGGGACTATGGCTACACCTTC. The encoded protein is CASRVQGDYGYTF. Using reference TRBV2 and TRBJ1-2 for the parts outside the CDR3, the full variable domain is EPEVTQTPSHQVTQMGQEVILRCVPISNHLYFYWYRQILGQKVEFLVSFYNNEISEKSEIFDDQFSVERPDGSNFTLKIRSTKLEDSAMYFCASRVQGDYGYTFGSGTRLTVV.

The chain uses TRBV19 and TRBJ1-1; maybe TRBD1 (6 bases). V lost 1 base to trimming and J lost 4 bases, with 16 bases between them. This CDR3 is built from 16 residues. Per the germline V gene, CDR1 is LNHDA and CDR2 is SQIVND (reference sequence). CDR3 in amino acids: CASSIAGGGTGTEAFF. DNA of the CDR3: TGTGCCAGTAGTATAGCTGGGGGCGGAACTGGCACTGAAGCTTTCTTT.

The gene calls are TRBV28 and TRBJ2-5; the D gene is possibly TRBD2 (7 bases). Between the trimmed V and J ends, which lost 5 bases and 5 bases, there was a span of 18 bases. CDR1 and CDR2 from the germline V gene are MDHEN and SYDVKM. The CDR3 is 15 amino acids. The CDR3 coding sequence is TGTGCCAGCAGTCTAGGGGGAGGGGCCAAGGAGACCCAGTACTTC. As protein: CASSLGGGAKETQYF.

The CDR3 here is CASSPGLAGGDTQYF. DNA of the CDR3: TGTGCCAGCTCACCAGGACTAGCGGGAGGAGATACGCAGTATTTT. The chain couples TRBV18 to TRBJ2-3, with TRBD2 matching over 14 bases. V trimming: 2 bases; J trimming: 5 bases; junction bases outside the gene matches: 0. Germline CDR1 is KGHSH and CDR2 is LQKENI. There are 15 residues in the CDR3.

The V gene is TRBV2, the J gene TRBJ1-5; D unresolved. In germline, CDR1 is SNHLY, CDR2 FYNNEI. The V end lost 0 bases, the J end lost 6 bases, and 15 bases lay between the germline ends. The CDR3 is 16 residues long. The CDR3 protein is CASSEALTRDTQPQHF. DNA for the CDR3: TGTGCCAGCAGTGAAGCGTTGACCCGGGATACTCAGCCCCAGCATTTT.

This rearrangement joins TRBV7-2 to TRBJ1-4; 7 bases map to TRBD1. Germline V gives CDR1 SGHTA, CDR2 FQGNSA. V was pared by 5 bases and J by 8 bases, with 11 bases of the junction left unmatched. The CDR3 consists of 15 residues. The CDR3 DNA is TGTGCCAGCAGCACACAGACAGGGTTGGGGGAAAAACTGTTTTTT. Encoded protein: CASSTQTGLGEKLFF. The whole variable domain, filled in from reference TRBV7-2 and TRBJ1-4, reads GAGVSQSPSNKVTEKGKDVELRCDPISGHTALYWYRQSLGQGLEFLIYFQGNSAPDKSGLPSDRFSAERTGGSVSTLTIQRTQQEDSAVYLCASSTQTGLGEKLFFGSGTQLSVL.

The genes are TRBV21-1 and TRBJ2-5; the table gives TRBD1 as D, unverified against the DNA. TRBV21-1 is termed a pseudogene. The CDR3 has 16 residues. The CDR3 DNA reads as TGTGCCAGCAGCAAACTGGACAGGGGGCTTGAAGAGACCCAGTACTTC. This translates into CASSKLDRGLEETQYF.